The T cell receptor (beta chain) described here comes from a study of T cell repertoires in cytomegalovirus infection. Looking at the study overall: Both a matching HLA type and CMV infection were indicated by public TCR beta signatures.

V lost 6 bases and J 0 bases, leaving 13 bases between the germline ends. The CDR3 loop spans 14 amino acids. Germline CDR1 reads DFQATT; CDR2 reads SNEGSKA (reference sequence). This clonotype was seen ten or more times. Its cognate antigen is unknown. TCRdb processed the reads anew with MiXCR; each CDR3 protein has one entry. The repertoire holds 70,000 to 95,000 distinct CDR3 sequences, with 25% to 30% as singletons. V is TRBV20-1 and J is TRBJ2-3, with D possibly matching TRBD2 (6 bases). The receptor's source is a human donor in good health (CMV status not recorded). Some clones in this sample may be carry-over from other donors' samples. The specimen comprised CD8+ T cells from cultured PBMCs, sampled from culture after CMV antigen stimulation. CDR3 region: CSADGRVSTDTQYF. The CDR3 DNA follows: TGCAGTGCCGACGGGAGAGTTAGCACAGATACGCAGTATTTT.